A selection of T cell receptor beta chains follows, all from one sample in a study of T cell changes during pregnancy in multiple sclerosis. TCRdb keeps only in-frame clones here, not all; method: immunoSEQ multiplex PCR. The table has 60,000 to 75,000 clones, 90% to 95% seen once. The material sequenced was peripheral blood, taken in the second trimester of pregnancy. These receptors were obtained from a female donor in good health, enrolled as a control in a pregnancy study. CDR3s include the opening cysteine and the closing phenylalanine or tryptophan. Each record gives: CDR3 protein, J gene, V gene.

CDR3aa: CASSDGGQDYNEQFF
j_gene: TRBJ2-1
v_gene: TRBV6-4

CDR3aa: CASSSQEWAFF
j_gene: TRBJ1-1
v_gene: TRBV28

CDR3aa: CASSQGDREVYGYTF
j_gene: TRBJ1-2
v_gene: TRBV4-1

CDR3aa: CASSTPGGNEQFF
j_gene: TRBJ2-1
v_gene: TRBV7-3

CDR3aa: CASSFRLAGGAGEQYF
j_gene: TRBJ2-7
v_gene: TRBV6-6

CDR3aa: CASSLVIQIHSYNEQFF
j_gene: TRBJ2-1
v_gene: TRBV5-1

CDR3aa: CASSVGDSPAKNIQYF
j_gene: TRBJ2-4
v_gene: TRBV25-1

CDR3aa: CASSSGTGGWNEQYF
j_gene: TRBJ2-7
v_gene: TRBV28

CDR3aa: CASSGQSSTEAFF
j_gene: TRBJ1-1
v_gene: TRBV9

CDR3aa: CASSLGATGRAGTDTQYF
j_gene: TRBJ2-3
v_gene: TRBV7-3

CDR3aa: CASSGSSGTDTQYF
j_gene: TRBJ2-3
v_gene: TRBV6-1

CDR3aa: CASSFGPTGIQETQYF
j_gene: TRBJ2-5
v_gene: TRBV7-8

CDR3aa: CASSDREREHYEQYF
j_gene: TRBJ2-7
v_gene: TRBV7-9

CDR3aa: CASSQGAGPSYNEQFF
j_gene: TRBJ2-1
v_gene: TRBV4-1

CDR3aa: CASSIGVANYGYTF
j_gene: TRBJ1-2
v_gene: TRBV19

CDR3aa: CASSEYRDTGELFF
j_gene: TRBJ2-2
v_gene: TRBV25-1

CDR3aa: CASSPRTGIQETQYF
j_gene: TRBJ2-5
v_gene: TRBV18

CDR3aa: CASSLWTSGNYNEQFF
j_gene: TRBJ2-1
v_gene: TRBV27

CDR3aa: CASSIWSGSRETQYF
j_gene: TRBJ2-5
v_gene: TRBV19

CDR3aa: CAWSGDRGVGTEAFF
j_gene: TRBJ1-1
v_gene: TRBV30

CDR3aa: CASSPQDTLSYEQYF
j_gene: TRBJ2-7
v_gene: TRBV28

CDR3aa: CASSTSGAPTDTQYF
j_gene: TRBJ2-3
v_gene: TRBV6-4

CDR3aa: CASSEGQDDGYTF
j_gene: TRBJ1-2
v_gene: TRBV5-4

CDR3aa: CAWRGQGIQNEQFF
j_gene: TRBJ2-1
v_gene: TRBV30

CDR3aa: CASSTPGDRGNEKLFF
j_gene: TRBJ1-4
v_gene: TRBV19

CDR3aa: CASSNREGTREKLFF
j_gene: TRBJ1-4
v_gene: TRBV7-9

CDR3aa: CASKGRGLIGNTIYF
j_gene: TRBJ1-3
v_gene: TRBV6-4

CDR3aa: CASSPGGLARFEQYF
j_gene: TRBJ2-7
v_gene: TRBV7-2

CDR3aa: CASRPNQAGGDEQYF
j_gene: TRBJ2-7
v_gene: TRBV19

CDR3aa: CASRGEYTEAFF
j_gene: TRBJ1-1
v_gene: TRBV6-4

CDR3aa: CSVEGGGTGHTEAFF
j_gene: TRBJ1-1
v_gene: TRBV29-1

CDR3aa: CASSEGQGDTEAFF
j_gene: TRBJ1-1
v_gene: TRBV6-1

CDR3aa: CAWRWGEAEAFF
j_gene: TRBJ1-1
v_gene: TRBV30

CDR3aa: CASRLTSSTDTQYF
j_gene: TRBJ2-3
v_gene: TRBV27

CDR3aa: CASSSEPRNRGAEAFF
j_gene: TRBJ1-1
v_gene: TRBV6-5

CDR3aa: CASSIWGGTEAFF
j_gene: TRBJ1-1
v_gene: TRBV19

CDR3aa: CASSLQGPEQFF
j_gene: TRBJ2-1
v_gene: TRBV7-2

CDR3aa: CASSLVEGSYEQYF
j_gene: TRBJ2-7
v_gene: TRBV5-1

CDR3aa: CASSLATVNYGYTF
j_gene: TRBJ1-2
v_gene: TRBV5-1

CDR3aa: CASSSRTGYYGYTF
j_gene: TRBJ1-2
v_gene: TRBV9

CDR3aa: CASSPGTVTSGNTIYF
j_gene: TRBJ1-3
v_gene: TRBV5-4

CDR3aa: CAWRKAAGRSYEQYF
j_gene: TRBJ2-7
v_gene: TRBV30

CDR3aa: CASSLRTGTEAFF
j_gene: TRBJ1-1
v_gene: TRBV5-6

CDR3aa: CASSPRLAGDNEQFF
j_gene: TRBJ2-1
v_gene: TRBV5-1

CDR3aa: CASGNSGQGVHTQYF
j_gene: TRBJ2-3
v_gene: TRBV25-1

CDR3aa: CASSQSQGKTEAFF
j_gene: TRBJ1-1
v_gene: TRBV18

CDR3aa: CASTEGEGWKAFF
j_gene: TRBJ1-1
v_gene: TRBV6-1

CDR3aa: CASSSWGDGDTQYF
j_gene: TRBJ2-3
v_gene: TRBV27

CDR3aa: CASSQDLAGDTQYF
j_gene: TRBJ2-3
v_gene: TRBV4-3

CDR3aa: CASSPFRAEAFF
j_gene: TRBJ1-1
v_gene: TRBV5-1

CDR3aa: CASSGTSGSYNEQFF
j_gene: TRBJ2-1
v_gene: TRBV6-4

CDR3aa: CASRGYREGTEAFF
j_gene: TRBJ1-1
v_gene: TRBV2

CDR3aa: CAWDRVGLSETQYF
j_gene: TRBJ2-5
v_gene: TRBV30